This TCR beta chain was recorded in a study of OX40 agonist ivuxolimab in advanced cancers. About the research overall: Three individuals attained partial responses, comprising one hepatocellular carcinoma case and two cutaneous melanoma cases. Study findings and constraints: It was also the case that some nonresponders had low normalized T-cell clonal expansion.

The CDR3 consists of 13 residues. CDR1 is LGHNA, CDR2 YNFKEQ, per germline. Trimming shortened V by 4 bases and J by 6 bases, and 7 bases separated the two germline ends. Repertoires were generated with immunoSEQ multiplex PCR, while TCRdb's copy carries only in-frame clones and drops some. This repertoire shows under 85,000 clones, about 85% found once; its top ten account for roughly 3.1%. As regards this clone: Its antigen is unidentified.

This material consisted of CD4+ or CD8+ T cells sorted from blood, taken in a trial of the OX40 agonist ivuxolimab. The rearrangement joins TRBV4-2 to TRBJ1-6; no firm D call. This receptor was taken from an adult with an advanced solid tumor such as melanoma, head and neck, liver or kidney cancer. The CDR3 sequence is CASSPEGNSPLHF. In DNA, the CDR3 is TGTGCCAGCAGCCCCGAGGGTAATTCACCCCTCCACTTT.